The 3 T cell receptor beta chains listed next were all sequenced from one sample in a study of shared clonotypes between healthy human individuals. Repertoires were generated with immunoSEQ multiplex PCR, while TCRdb's copy carries only in-frame clones and drops some. The sample records some 2,000,000 clones, 85% to 95% being singletons. Source material: naive CD4+ T cells sorted from blood. Indicated subset: CD45RA+ positively selected. All receptors come from a man younger than 35 in good health.

The rearrangement links TRBV30 to TRBJ1-6; the D is unclear. This CDR3 has 13 residues. V was pared by 2 bases and J by 11 bases, with 13 bases between. Germline V gene data show CDR1 as GTSNPN and CDR2 as SVGIG (reference sequence). This CDR3 reads CAWSPWPEAPLHF. DNA for the CDR3: TGTGCCTGGAGTCCCTGGCCGGAGGCACCCCTCCACTTT.

V and J are TRBV25-1 and TRBJ1-2; no clear D. Germline values: CDR1 MGHDK, CDR2 SYGVNS. With 0 bases removed from V and 6 bases from J, the gap between germline ends came to 11 bases. The CDR3 is 14 residues long. The chain's CDR3 is CASSEYKSRNGYTF. The CDR3 DNA reads TGTGCCAGCAGTGAATATAAGTCGAGGAATGGCTACACCTTC.

On this clone itself: Other DNA sequences in the same sample also yield this CDR3. The V call is TRBV30, the J call TRBJ2-3; tentative D call: TRBD2 (5 bases). V lost 0 bases, J lost 1 base, and 8 bases lay in between. CDR3 size: 14 residues. Germline loops: CDR1 GTSNPN, CDR2 SVGIG (reference sequence). CDR3 coding DNA: TGTGCCTGGAGTGTACTCGGGGGCACAGATACGCAGTATTTT. This gives the protein CAWSVLGGTDTQYF.